This TCR beta chain appears in the sequencing data of a study of long-term antiretroviral therapy in people with HIV. CDR1 and CDR2 from the germline V gene are SGHDT and YYEEEE. CDR3 length equals 16 residues. V shed 2 bases and J shed 0 bases, with 13 bases lying between them. Study-wide points: Increased diversity was seen after ART, yet it remained lower than in transplant donor controls. Spans of CDR3 length were tighter for HIV repertoires than for controls.

Runs used v3.0 of the immunoSEQ assay and were done at survey level. The repertoire was sequenced with immunoSEQ multiplex PCR; TCRdb's copy has only in-frame clones and lacks some. Of 30,000 to 35,000 clones listed, roughly 88% are singletons. For each donor, at least one pre-ART and at least two post-ART PBMC samples were available. Every single participant having HIV got treatment inside the United States. In its sample, this clone was seen once. What it recognizes is unknown. This sequence joins TRBV5-6 and TRBJ2-3; perhaps TRBD2 as D (5 bases). This TCR derives from a man younger than 35 with HIV. Sample: unsorted PBMCs, taken 0.8 years before starting antiretroviral therapy. The CDR3 protein is CASSFNRASSTDTQYF. Written as DNA, the CDR3 is TGTGCCAGCAGCTTTAATCGGGCTAGCAGCACAGATACGCAGTATTTT.